What follows are 29 T cell receptor beta chains derived from one specimen sequenced in a study of cytomegalovirus exposure and HLA in healthy donors. Data came from immunoSEQ multiplex PCR; TCRdb stores just in-frame clones and leaves some out. The profile shows about 130,000 clones, about 90% of them singletons. Sequencing was carried out using PBMCs. The receptors shown here come from a woman in her twenties or thirties in good health and CMV-seropositive.

The chain recombines TRBV5-6 with TRBJ2-3; tentatively, D is TRBD1 (6 bases). Trimming removed 4 bases from V and 1 base from J, with 16 bases in between. The CDR3 has 16 amino acids. The germline V gene has CDR1 SGHDT and CDR2 YYEEEE. Here the CDR3 reads CASSPSAAGGTDTQYF. The CDR3 DNA sequence: TGTGCCAGCAGCCCCTCGGCAGCAGGGGGCACAGATACGCAGTATTTT.

The CDR3: CASGSGQGYGYTF. The DNA for the CDR3 is TGTGCCAGCGGTAGTGGACAGGGCTATGGCTACACCTTC. The chain carries TRBV16 and TRBJ1-2; 8 positions match TRBD1. CDR1 and CDR2 (germline): KGHSY, FQNENV. J lost 4 bases, V lost 8 bases, and 6 bases had no gene match. CDR3 length: 13 amino acids.

J is TRBJ2-3 and V is TRBV6-1; unclear D gene. Germline V gene data show CDR1 as MNHNS and CDR2 as SASEGT. The V gene lost 3 bases and the J gene lost 1 base, with 11 bases spanning the gap. The CDR3 is 15 residues long. The CDR3 loop reads CASSEGSLRTDTQYF. CDR3 nucleotide sequence: TGTGCCAGCAGTGAGGGCAGTCTACGCACAGATACGCAGTATTTT.

This chain uses TRBV4-1 with TRBJ2-5, with D possibly being TRBD2 (6 bases). CDR1 MGHRA and CDR2 YSYEKL come from the germline V gene. The CDR3 extends over 15 amino acids. V gave up 1 base and J gave up 2 bases, with 11 bases separating them. The CDR3 loop is CASSQGRGLQETQYF. The CDR3 region has the DNA TGCGCCAGCAGCCAAGGGAGGGGACTTCAAGAGACCCAGTACTTC.

Of note for this clone: At the DNA level, this CDR3 is encoded by other sequences in the same sample as well. V usage is TRBV19 and J usage is TRBJ2-7; TRBD1 matches at 7 bases. The ends lost 1 base at V and 4 bases at J; junction bases unmatched: 4. CDR3 length: 14 amino acids. CDR1 and CDR2 (germline): LNHDA, SQIVND (reference sequence). CDR3 amino acids: CASSIVGDSYEQYF. In DNA form, the CDR3 reads TGTGCCAGTAGTATAGTAGGGGACAGTTACGAGCAGTACTTC.

The V gene is TRBV6-1, the J gene TRBJ1-2, with D maybe TRBD1 (6 bases). V lost 7 bases and J lost 2, with 11 bases in between. CDR1 is MNHNS and CDR2 is SASEGT in the germline V gene. The CDR3 totals 13 residues. CDR3 DNA sequence: TGTGCCAGCAAAGGGACAACCAACTATGGCTACACCTTC. Translation gives CASKGTTNYGYTF.

The V gene is TRBV6-5, the J gene TRBJ2-5; D not resolved. Trimming removed 6 bases at V and 5 bases at J, with 13 bases between. The length of the CDR3 is 13 residues. From germline, CDR1 is MNHEY and CDR2 SVGAGI. The CDR3 nucleotides read TGTGCCAGCAGGTTGGAAGGCGGCGAGACCCAGTACTTC. This encodes CASRLEGGETQYF.

The V gene is TRBV29-1, the J gene TRBJ1-2; 8 nucleotides agree with TRBD1. Germline CDR1 is SQVTM and CDR2 is ANQGSEA. The trim removed 5 bases at V and 5 bases at J, leaving 10 bases unmatched. The CDR3 extends over 14 amino acids. In nucleotides, the CDR3 is TGCAGCGTTCGGGACAGGCCCGATCTTTATGGCTACACCTTC. It encodes CSVRDRPDLYGYTF.

The gene calls are TRBV28 and TRBJ2-7; the D gene is possibly TRBD2 (5 bases). CDR1 MDHEN and CDR2 SYDVKM come from the germline V gene. The CDR3 runs to 13 residues. V shed 5 bases and J shed 4 bases, with 12 bases lying between them. The DNA of the CDR3 is TGTGCCAGCAGTCTTACCATAGCGTACGAGCAGTACTTC. The encoded protein is CASSLTIAYEQYF.

The table lists this clone with a few counts. The gene calls are TRBV18 and TRBJ2-7; 8 bases align to TRBD1. CDR3 size: 13 residues. Trimming removed 2 bases from V and 6 bases from J; junction bases left unmatched: 3. Looked up from germline, CDR1 is KGHSH and CDR2 is LQKENI. The CDR3 nucleotides read TGTGCCAGCTCACCAGGGACAGGAGCCGAGCAGTACTTC. This translates into CASSPGTGAEQYF. Based on the CDR3 plus reference TRBV18 and TRBJ2-7, the full variable domain is NAGVMQNPRHLVRRRGQEARLRCSPMKGHSHVYWYRQLPEEGLKFMVYLQKENIIDESGMPKERFSAEFPKEGPSILRIQQVVRGDSAAYFCASSPGTGAEQYFGPGTRLTVT.

The V call is TRBV11-1, the J call TRBJ2-7; D may be TRBD2 (6 bases). Germline V CDR1 and CDR2: SGHAT, FQDESV (reference sequence). Trimming pared 0 bases from V and 2 bases from J, leaving 8 bases between. The CDR3 length is 14 residues. CDR3: CASSLAPGAYEQYF. CDR3 DNA sequence: TGTGCCAGCAGCTTAGCTCCGGGGGCCTACGAGCAGTACTTC.

V usage is TRBV7-8 and J usage is TRBJ1-1; 7 bases line up with TRBD1. The CDR3 is 15 residues long. The germline gives CDR1 SGHVS, CDR2 FQNEAQ. Losses at the gene ends were 5 bases for V and 3 bases for J; bases not matched to a gene: 9. The CDR3 sequence: CASSKVFQGDTEAFF. The CDR3, as DNA: TGTGCCAGCAGCAAAGTATTCCAGGGGGACACTGAAGCTTTCTTT.

DNA for the CDR3: TGTGCCAGCAGCTTAGCATGGCGGGGGCCTGGTGGCTACACCTTC. It codes for CASSLAWRGPGGYTF. The gene calls are TRBV7-9 and TRBJ1-2; possibly TRBD1 for D (6 bases). The germline gives CDR1 SEHNR, CDR2 FQNEAQ (reference sequence). The CDR3 contains 15 residues. The V end lost 0 bases, the J end lost 7 bases, and 15 bases lay between the germline ends. The entire variable domain, with the rest obtained from reference TRBV7-9 and TRBJ1-2, is as follows: DTGVSQNPRHKITKRGQNVTFRCDPISEHNRLYWYRQTLGQGPEFLTYFQNEAQLEKSRLLSDRFSAERPKGSFSTLEIQRTEQGDSAMYLCASSLAWRGPGGYTFGSGTRLTVV.

This clone was detected once. The chain uses TRBV6-1 and TRBJ2-7; TRBD2 matches 9 bases. V lost 4 bases, J lost 3 bases, and 13 bases stayed unmatched. The CDR3 is 17 amino acids. Germline lookup yields CDR1 MNHNS and CDR2 SASEGT. CDR3 sequence (DNA): TGTGCCAGCAGTGTTCGGGACACCGGGACTAGCATCTACGAGCAGTACTTC. It is translated as CASSVRDTGTSIYEQYF.

The rearrangement uses TRBV28 and TRBJ2-7, with TRBD2 as a possible D gene (6 bases). Germline values: CDR1 MDHEN, CDR2 SYDVKM. The CDR3 totals 11 residues. Deletions cut 3 bases from V and 13 bases from J, with 13 bases between. The CDR3 nucleotides are TGTGCCAGCAGTTTTAGCGGAGAGCGATACTTC. Protein sequence: CASSFSGERYF.

The chain links TRBV9 to TRBJ2-3; D remains ambiguous. The CDR3 is 12 amino acids. V shed 3 bases and J shed 2 bases, with 4 bases lying between them. CDR1 and CDR2 (germline): SGDLS, YYNGEE. The CDR3 protein is CASSALTDTQYF. The CDR3 DNA reads as TGTGCCAGCAGCGCCCTCACAGATACGCAGTATTTT. The whole variable domain, remainder taken from reference TRBV9 and TRBJ2-3, is DSGVTQTPKHLITATGQRVTLRCSPRSGDLSVYWYQQSLDQGLQFLIQYYNGEERAKGNILERFSAQQFPDLHSELNLSSLELGDSALYFCASSALTDTQYFGPGTRLTVL.

CDR3 in DNA: TGTGCCAGCAGTCCGACTAGAGTCAATGAGCAGTTCTTC. It specifies CASSPTRVNEQFF. The V and J genes are TRBV2 and TRBJ2-1; a weak D match, TRBD2 (6 bases). Germline V gene data show CDR1 as SNHLY and CDR2 as FYNNEI. Trimming removed 5 bases from V and 6 bases from J, with 11 bases in between. CDR3 length equals 13 residues. Using reference TRBV2 and TRBJ2-1 for the parts outside the CDR3, the full variable domain is EPEVTQTPSHQVTQMGQEVILRCVPISNHLYFYWYRQILGQKVEFLVSFYNNEISEKSEIFDDQFSVERPDGSNFTLKIRSTKLEDSAMYFCASSPTRVNEQFFGPGTRLTVL.

V is TRBV4-1 and J is TRBJ2-5; TRBD2 matches at 7 bases. Germline CDR1 MGHRA, CDR2 YSYEKL. The CDR3 sequence is 13 residues long. The junction had 3 bases not matched to a gene; V was cut back by 1 base and J by 7 bases. Here the CDR3 reads CASSQGPGGTQYF. As DNA, the CDR3 is TGCGCCAGCAGCCAAGGTCCGGGGGGGACCCAGTACTTC.

V is TRBV27 and J is TRBJ2-7, with TRBD1 matching 7 bases. The trim removed 6 bases at V and 9 bases at J, leaving 14 bases unmatched. The CDR3 is 14 amino acids. The germline V gene encodes CDR1 MNHEY and CDR2 SMNVEV (reference sequence). CDR3 in amino acids: CASRPTGIWDVQYF. CDR3 DNA sequence: TGTGCCAGCAGACCGACAGGGATTTGGGACGTGCAGTACTTC.

The chain recombines TRBV9 with TRBJ2-1; tentative D call: TRBD1 (6 bases). Germline V gene sequence: CDR1 SGDLS, CDR2 YYNGEE. The length of the CDR3 is 16 residues. V was clipped by 4 bases and J by 2 bases, with 16 bases between them. This chain's CDR3 is CASSPFPQGPYNEQFF. CDR3 DNA sequence: TGTGCCAGCAGCCCATTTCCTCAGGGGCCCTACAATGAGCAGTTCTTC.

This clone was counted a few times. The chain recombines TRBV2 with TRBJ1-5; maybe TRBD1 (5 bases). Deletions cut 2 bases from V and 0 bases from J, with 8 bases between. CDR1 is SNHLY and CDR2 is FYNNEI in the germline V gene. There are 15 residues in the CDR3. The CDR3 DNA reads TGTGCCAGCAGTGAAAGGACACTTAGCAATCAGCCCCAGCATTTT. It yields the protein CASSERTLSNQPQHF.

This sequence joins TRBV2 and TRBJ2-1, with TRBD1 matching 7 bases. After removal of 8 bases from V and 0 bases from J, the junction contained 7 bases not matched to a gene. The germline CDR1 and CDR2 sequences are SNHLY and FYNNEI. The CDR3 consists of 15 residues. CDR3 DNA sequence: TGTGCCAGCGGAACAGGGGCCAGCTCCTACAATGAGCAGTTCTTC. Encoded protein: CASGTGASSYNEQFF.

This clone is a singleton in its sample. The chain uses TRBV21-1 and TRBJ2-5; the D call of TRBD2 is as the table states it, not checked on the DNA. TRBV21-1 corresponds to a pseudogene. This CDR3 region has 15 residues. CDR3 amino acids: CASSKGGWIGETQYF. As DNA, the CDR3 is TGTGCCAGCAGCAAAGGAGGCTGGATCGGAGAGACCCAGTACTTC.

The chain is built from TRBV5-4 and TRBJ1-1; D remains ambiguous. Trimming took off 4 bases at V and 3 bases at J, with 19 bases between the two ends. CDR1 is SGHNT, CDR2 YYREEE, per germline (reference sequence). The CDR3 loop spans 16 amino acids. CDR3 nucleotides: TGTGCCAGCAGCCCCGGAGGGTGGAGGGAAGACACTGAAGCTTTCTTT. It codes for CASSPGGWREDTEAFF.

V and J are TRBV2 and TRBJ2-2, with a tentative D call TRBD2 (5 bases). Germline V gene data show CDR1 as SNHLY and CDR2 as FYNNEI. Trimming cost V 8 bases and J 5 bases, with 12 bases left between them. The CDR3 totals 13 residues. In DNA form, the CDR3 reads TGTGCCAGCGGAGAGCGAGGGACCGGGGAGCTGTTTTTT. Its translation is CASGERGTGELFF.

The CDR3 DNA reads as TGCGCCAGCAGCTGGGGCACCGGGACATGGTCCCATACGCAGTATTTT. Translation: CASSWGTGTWSHTQYF. The rearrangement joins TRBV5-1 to TRBJ2-3, with a weak D call TRBD1 (6 bases). Germline V gene data show CDR1 as SGHRS and CDR2 as YFSETQ. Trimming shortened V by 3 bases and J by 7 bases, and 21 bases separated the two germline ends. This CDR3 is built from 16 residues.

This clone was observed once. The chain recombines TRBV10-3 with TRBJ2-2; D might be TRBD2 (6 bases). Germline V gene sequence: CDR1 ENHRY, CDR2 SYGVKD. V lost 4 bases and J lost 4, with 19 bases in between. The CDR3 contains 17 residues. The CDR3 DNA sequence: TGTGCCATCAGTGGGTACGGGACTTTAGAAGGCACCGGGGAGCTGTTTTTT. Translating it yields CAISGYGTLEGTGELFF.

The CDR3 DNA is TGTGCCAGCAGTACCCAGGGGTCTGGGGCCAACGTCCTGACTTTC. Its translation: CASSTQGSGANVLTF. This chain joins TRBV27 and TRBJ2-6, with D maybe TRBD1 (6 bases). The CDR3 totals 15 residues. V was clipped by 5 bases and J by 1 base, with 9 bases between them. Germline CDR1 is MNHEY and CDR2 is SMNVEV (reference sequence).

This sequence joins TRBV9 and TRBJ2-2; D ambiguous. The V end was cut by 0 bases, the J end by 5 bases, with 5 bases between. Germline V gene lookup returns CDR1 SGDLS and CDR2 YYNGEE. The CDR3 spans 13 residues. The CDR3 is CASSVAVTGELFF. The CDR3 DNA reads TGTGCCAGCAGCGTAGCAGTTACCGGGGAGCTGTTTTTT.